This T cell receptor (beta chain) stems from a study of blood T cell repertoires in COVID-19. Across the whole study: Nucleic acid was either cDNA or gDNA, and it came from T cells, B-cell-depleted T cells, or PBMCs.

Original handling: Nucleated cell number was recorded as an estimate derived from reference gene primer amplification. Clones were read by immunoSEQ multiplex PCR, and TCRdb kept only the in-frame ones, dropping some. V, J and clone size are those of that table, while D and trimming were read from the DNA. The table has 230,000 or so clones, 80% to 85% seen once. In germline, CDR1 is SGHVS, CDR2 FQNEAQ. With V trimmed by 5 bases and J by 9 bases, 9 bases remained unmatched. The CDR3 covers 15 residues. This clone showed up just a few times. Donors were grouped by their self-reported clinical history. Symptom resolution, clearance, or two negative PCRs marked donors in Cohort 3 as recovered.

This chain links TRBV7-8 with TRBJ2-2; TRBD2 aligns across 10 bases. This sequence was found in a man aged 45-65 years who had recovered from COVID-19. The specimen sequenced was PBMCs or T cells enriched from blood (not recorded which). CDR3 nucleotide sequence: TGTGCCAGCAGCGGATCGACTAGCGGGTCCCGGGAGCTGTTTTTT. Translation: CASSGSTSGSRELFF.